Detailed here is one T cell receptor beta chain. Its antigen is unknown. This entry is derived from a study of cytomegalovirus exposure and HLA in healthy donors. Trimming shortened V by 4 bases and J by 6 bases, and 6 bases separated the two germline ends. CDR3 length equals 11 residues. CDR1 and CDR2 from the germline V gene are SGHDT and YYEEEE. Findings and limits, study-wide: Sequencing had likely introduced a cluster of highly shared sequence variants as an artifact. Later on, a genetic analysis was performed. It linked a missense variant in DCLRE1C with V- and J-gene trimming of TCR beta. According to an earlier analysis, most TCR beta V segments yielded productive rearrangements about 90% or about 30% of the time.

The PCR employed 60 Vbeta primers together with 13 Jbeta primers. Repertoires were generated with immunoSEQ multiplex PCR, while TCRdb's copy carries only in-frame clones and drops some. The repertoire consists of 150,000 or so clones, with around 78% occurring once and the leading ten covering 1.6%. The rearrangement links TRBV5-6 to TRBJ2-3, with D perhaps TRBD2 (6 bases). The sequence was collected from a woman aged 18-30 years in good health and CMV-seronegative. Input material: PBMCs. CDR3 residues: CASSRGDTQYF. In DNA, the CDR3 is TGTGCCAGCAGCCGGGGGGATACGCAGTATTTT.